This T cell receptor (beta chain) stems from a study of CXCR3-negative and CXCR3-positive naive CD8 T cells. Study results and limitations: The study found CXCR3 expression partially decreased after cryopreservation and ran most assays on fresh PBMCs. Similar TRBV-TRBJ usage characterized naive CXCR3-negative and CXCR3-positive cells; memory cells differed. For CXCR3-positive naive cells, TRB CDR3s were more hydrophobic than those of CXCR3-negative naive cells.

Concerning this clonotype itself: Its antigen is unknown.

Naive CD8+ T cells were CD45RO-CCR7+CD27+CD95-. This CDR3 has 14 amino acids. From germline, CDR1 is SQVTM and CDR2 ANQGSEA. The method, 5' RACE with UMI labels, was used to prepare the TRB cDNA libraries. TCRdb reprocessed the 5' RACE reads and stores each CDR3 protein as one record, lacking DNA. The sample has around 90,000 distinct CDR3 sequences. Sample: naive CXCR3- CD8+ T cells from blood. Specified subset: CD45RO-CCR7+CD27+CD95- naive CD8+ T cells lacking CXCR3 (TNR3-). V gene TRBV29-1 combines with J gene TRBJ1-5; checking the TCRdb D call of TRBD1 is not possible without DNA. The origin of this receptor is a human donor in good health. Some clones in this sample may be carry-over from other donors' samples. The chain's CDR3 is CSVLTGMGNQPQHF.